One sample yielded the 27 T cell receptor beta chains listed below, sequenced in a study of blood T cell repertoires in COVID-19. The method was immunoSEQ multiplex PCR; TCRdb's version includes in-frame clones alone and lacks a portion of them. The sample carries 45,000 or so clones, approximately 79% recorded once. The sequencing sample was made of peripheral blood. These receptors came from a human donor in a cohort sampled during active COVID-19.

This chain connects TRBV27 to TRBJ2-2, with TRBD2 matching 10 bases. From germline, CDR1 is MNHEY and CDR2 SMNVEV (reference sequence). This CDR3 comprises 18 residues. V trimming: 5 bases; J trimming: 5 bases; junction bases outside the gene matches: 14. CDR3 nucleotide sequence: TGTGCCAGCAGTCCCCGAGGGAGCGGGGGGGCGCGAACCGGGGAGCTGTTTTTT. This gives the protein CASSPRGSGGARTGELFF.

The chain links TRBV7-9 to TRBJ1-2; 10 nucleotides line up with TRBD1. Per the germline V gene, CDR1 is SEHNR and CDR2 is FQNEAQ (reference sequence). Germline trimming cut 4 bases from V and 2 bases from J; bases unmatched to any gene: 7. The CDR3 length is 16 residues. The CDR3 DNA sequence: TGTGCCAGCAGCTCCGACAGGGGGCGATCGAACTATGGCTACACCTTC. It translates to CASSSDRGRSNYGYTF.

This chain joins TRBV15 and TRBJ2-1, with a possible D match to TRBD1 (5 bases). The CDR3 is 15 amino acids. Germline CDR1 LNHNV, CDR2 YYDKDF (reference sequence). V was pared by 1 base and J by 2 bases, with 9 bases between. The CDR3 DNA is TGTGCCACCAGCAGAGTACAGGCCGCCTACAATGAGCAGTTCTTC. This translates into CATSRVQAAYNEQFF.

The rearrangement links TRBV3-1 (or the pseudogene TRBV3-2) to TRBJ1-3; the D is unclear. The CDR3 loop spans 12 amino acids. Germline V gene lookup returns CDR1 LGHDT and CDR2 YNNKEL (reference sequence). The V and J ends lost 5 bases and 7 bases respectively, with 9 bases between them. Written as DNA, the CDR3 is TGTGCCAGCAGCAGCGAGGGCAACACCATATATTTT. Translated: CASSSEGNTIYF.

The chain recombines TRBV6-1 with TRBJ1-3; unclear D gene. Germline V gene lookup returns CDR1 MNHNS and CDR2 SASEGT. This CDR3 is built from 14 residues. Trimming removed 3 bases from V and 0 bases from J, with 6 bases in between. The CDR3 loop reads CASSDLLSGNTIYF. In nucleotides, the CDR3 is TGTGCCAGCAGTGATCTCCTCTCTGGAAACACCATATATTTT.

This clone came up a few times. The chain recombines TRBV6-2 or TRBV6-3 with TRBJ2-3; maybe TRBD2 (5 bases). This CDR3 has 14 residues. Trimming took off 5 bases at V and 5 bases at J, with 14 bases between the two ends. In germline, CDR1 is MNHEY, CDR2 SVGEGT. The CDR3 DNA reads TGTGCCAGCAGTGCGCGGATAGGAGGAGATACGCAGTATTTT. It specifies CASSARIGGDTQYF.

The V gene is TRBV11-2, the J gene TRBJ2-4, with D perhaps TRBD1 (5 bases). The V gene lost 5 bases and the J gene lost 10 bases, with 12 bases spanning the gap. Germline values: CDR1 SGHAT, CDR2 FQNNGV. The CDR3 spans 12 residues. CDR3 residues: CASSPERQIQYF. The CDR3 DNA sequence: TGTGCCAGCAGCCCTGAAAGACAGATTCAGTACTTC.

The chain joins TRBV10-3 to TRBJ2-1; D gene uncertain. The ends were cut back, 6 bases at V and 3 bases at J, with 6 bases in the middle. The germline V gene has CDR1 ENHRY and CDR2 SYGVKD. CDR3 length equals 12 residues. The chain's CDR3 is CAISTVYNEQFF. CDR3 coding DNA: TGTGCCATCAGCACAGTCTACAATGAGCAGTTCTTC.

This clone has only a few counts. This chain uses TRBV28 with TRBJ1-1; D remains unclear. Deletions cut 7 bases from V and 10 bases from J, with 19 bases between. There are 13 residues in the CDR3. CDR1 MDHEN and CDR2 SYDVKM come from the germline V gene. Here the CDR3 reads CASNHNSGWGAFF. For the CDR3, the DNA is TGTGCCAGCAACCACAATTCGGGGTGGGGAGCTTTCTTT.

The chain is built from TRBV11-2 and TRBJ2-2; 11 bases agree with TRBD1. V trimming: 7 bases; J trimming: 5 bases; junction bases outside the gene matches: 9. Germline values: CDR1 SGHAT, CDR2 FQNNGV. There are 16 residues in the CDR3. DNA of the CDR3: TGTGCCAGCACCGGACAGGGGGCGGTTTGGACCGGGGAGCTGTTTTTT. This codes for CASTGQGAVWTGELFF.

V and J are TRBV28 and TRBJ1-2; D might be TRBD1 (6 bases). Trimming pared 7 bases from V and 1 base from J, leaving 7 bases between. Germline CDR1 reads MDHEN; CDR2 reads SYDVKM. This CDR3 has 12 residues. CDR3 DNA: TGTGCCAGCAAGGACAGTAACTATGGCTACACCTTC. The encoded protein is CASKDSNYGYTF.

This clone was observed a handful of times. The chain uses TRBV5-6 and TRBJ2-6, with TRBD1 identical over 10 bases. The CDR3 runs 18 residues. Per the germline V gene, CDR1 is SGHDT and CDR2 is YYEEEE. The V gene end was trimmed by 0 bases and the J gene end by 2 bases; junction bases not matched to a gene: 5. Here the CDR3 DNA reads TGTGCCAGCAGCTTGGGGACAGGGGGAGGTGCTGGGGCCAACGTCCTGACTTTC. Amino acids: CASSLGTGGGAGANVLTF.

The chain has TRBV7-2 and TRBJ2-7; TRBD1 matches 11 bases. J lost 6 bases, V lost 0 bases, and 4 bases had no gene match. Germline V gene sequence: CDR1 SGHTA, CDR2 FQGNSA. CDR3 length equals 15 residues. CDR3 in DNA: TGTGCCAGCAGCTTAGCTCCGGGACAGGGGGGCGAGCAGTACTTC. Its translation: CASSLAPGQGGEQYF.

The J gene is TRBJ2-1, the V gene TRBV5-5; the match to TRBD2 covers 10 bases. Looked up from germline, CDR1 is SGHKS and CDR2 is YYEKEE (reference sequence). V was clipped by 4 bases and J by 3 bases; unmatched bases: 4. This CDR3 has 15 residues. CDR3: CASSRTSGDYNEQFF. The CDR3 DNA reads as TGTGCCAGCAGCAGGACTAGCGGAGACTACAATGAGCAGTTCTTC.

The chain carries TRBV10-3 and TRBJ2-4; tentatively, D is TRBD1 (5 bases). Germline-derived CDR1 and CDR2 are ENHRY and SYGVKD. V lost 10 bases and J lost 0, with 10 bases in between. This CDR3 is built from 13 residues. Here the CDR3 reads CATRQLAKNIQYF. The CDR3 DNA follows: TGTGCCACGAGACAGCTAGCCAAAAACATTCAGTACTTC.

This rearrangement joins TRBV3-1 (or the pseudogene TRBV3-2) to TRBJ1-2, with a tentative D call TRBD1 (5 bases). The germline CDR1 and CDR2 sequences are LGHDT and YNNKEL (reference sequence). The CDR3 contains 16 residues. V lost 1 base, J lost 4 bases, and 16 bases lay in between. Here the CDR3 reads CASSQVSRDPSYGYTF. The CDR3 DNA follows: TGTGCCAGCAGCCAAGTTTCCAGGGATCCTTCCTATGGCTACACCTTC.

V is TRBV2 and J is TRBJ2-7, with D tentatively TRBD2 (6 bases). Germline loops: CDR1 SNHLY, CDR2 FYNNEI. V shed 4 bases and J shed 0 bases, with 10 bases lying between them. CDR3 length: 14 residues. The CDR3 here is CASSATSFSYEQYF. In nucleotides, the CDR3 is TGTGCCAGCAGTGCGACTAGTTTCTCCTACGAGCAGTACTTC.

This chain connects TRBV5-4 to TRBJ2-1, with a possible D match to TRBD2 (5 bases). Looked up from germline, CDR1 is SGHNT and CDR2 is YYREEE (reference sequence). V lost 0 bases and J lost 8, with 12 bases in between. This CDR3 has 14 amino acids. The CDR3 sequence: CASSLAFRRDEQFF. CDR3 bases: TGTGCCAGCAGCTTGGCGTTCAGGCGGGATGAGCAGTTCTTC.

The J gene is TRBJ2-5, the V gene TRBV6-5, with 14 bases lining up with TRBD2. CDR1 and CDR2 (germline): MNHEY, SVGAGI. The V gene end was trimmed by 6 bases and the J gene end by 5 bases; junction bases not matched to a gene: 5. CDR3 length: 15 residues. The CDR3 region is CASRGLAGVRETQYF. The CDR3 coding sequence is TGTGCCAGCAGGGGACTAGCGGGGGTACGGGAGACCCAGTACTTC.

The chain employs TRBV27 and TRBJ2-5; D remains ambiguous. Trimming pared 7 bases from V and 0 bases from J, leaving 9 bases between. Germline loops: CDR1 MNHEY, CDR2 SMNVEV (reference sequence). The CDR3 totals 13 residues. For the CDR3, the DNA is TGTGCCAGCACCACAGCAAACCAAGAGACCCAGTACTTC. Its protein is CASTTANQETQYF.

The chain combines TRBV18 with TRBJ2-2; no firm D call. V was cut by 3 bases and J by 6 bases, with 8 bases left in between. Germline V gives CDR1 KGHSH, CDR2 LQKENI. The CDR3 extends over 13 amino acids. CDR3 in amino acids: CASSPRDSGELFF. In nucleotides, the CDR3 is TGTGCCAGCTCACCGAGAGATTCCGGGGAGCTGTTTTTT. The whole variable domain, filled in from reference TRBV18 and TRBJ2-2, reads NAGVMQNPRHLVRRRGQEARLRCSPMKGHSHVYWYRQLPEEGLKFMVYLQKENIIDESGMPKERFSAEFPKEGPSILRIQQVVRGDSAAYFCASSPRDSGELFFGEGSRLTVL.

This chain links TRBV6-5 with TRBJ1-4; D is possibly TRBD1 (6 bases). Trimming left V 6 bases short and J 4 bases short, with 12 bases between. From germline, CDR1 is MNHEY and CDR2 SVGAGI. This CDR3 has 14 residues. The CDR3 loop reads CASRLGARNEKLFF. CDR3 in DNA: TGTGCCAGCAGATTGGGGGCGCGTAATGAAAAACTGTTTTTT.

This chain uses TRBV19 with TRBJ2-2; 7 bases map to TRBD1. Germline CDR1 LNHDA, CDR2 SQIVND (reference sequence). Trimming removed 5 bases from V and 7 bases from J; junction bases left unmatched: 13. The CDR3 is 16 amino acids. The CDR3 loop reads CASSGLGGTGSGELFF. The CDR3 DNA follows: TGTGCCAGTAGTGGTTTAGGGGGCACTGGTAGCGGGGAGCTGTTTTTT.

V gene TRBV4-2 combines with J gene TRBJ1-3; D may be TRBD1 (5 bases). V gave up 5 bases and J gave up 1 base, with 15 bases separating them. Germline CDR1 LGHNA, CDR2 YNFKEQ. This CDR3 spans 16 amino acids. Written as DNA, the CDR3 is TGTGCCAGCAGCGGCTCCGGGGGAAGTTCTGGAAACACCATATATTTT. Translation: CASSGSGGSSGNTIYF.

This chain links TRBV10-3 with TRBJ2-1; 8 nucleotides agree with TRBD1. Trimming removed 2 bases from V and 7 bases from J; junction bases left unmatched: 7. The CDR3 runs to 15 residues. Germline CDR1 reads ENHRY; CDR2 reads SYGVKD. The CDR3 bases are TGTGCCATCAGTGAGATTAAGACAGGGGCTAATGAGCAGTTCTTC. Its translation: CAISEIKTGANEQFF.

The V gene is TRBV2, the J gene TRBJ1-4; 7 nucleotides line up with TRBD1. CDR1 and CDR2 (germline): SNHLY, FYNNEI. CDR3 length: 15 amino acids. V gave up 6 bases and J gave up 3 bases; unmatched junction bases: 7. CDR3 nucleotides: TGTGCCAGCAGCGAACAGGGGTCAGCTAATGAAAAACTGTTTTTT. Protein sequence: CASSEQGSANEKLFF.

The chain uses TRBV9 and TRBJ1-2, with D possibly TRBD1 on 6 matching bases. Germline-derived CDR1 and CDR2 are SGDLS and YYNGEE. The CDR3 length is 13 residues. The V end lost 3 bases, the J end lost 7 bases, and 13 bases lay between the germline ends. CDR3 nucleotide sequence: TGTGCCAGCAGCGCCCAACAGGGATCTGGCTACACCTTC. This sequence encodes CASSAQQGSGYTF.